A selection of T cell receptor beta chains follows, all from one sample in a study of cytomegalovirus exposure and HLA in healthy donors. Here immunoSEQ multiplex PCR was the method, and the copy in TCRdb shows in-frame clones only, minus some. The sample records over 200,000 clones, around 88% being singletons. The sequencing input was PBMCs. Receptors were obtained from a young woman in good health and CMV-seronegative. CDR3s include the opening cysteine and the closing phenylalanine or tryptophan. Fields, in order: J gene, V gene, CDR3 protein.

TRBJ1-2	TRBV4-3	CASSQISRAGYTF
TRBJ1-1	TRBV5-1	CATTGQDMNTEAFF
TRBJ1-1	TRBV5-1	CASSPGTYTEAFF
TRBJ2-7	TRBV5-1	CASSLVGYEQYF
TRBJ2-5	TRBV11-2	CASSLASAGVETQYF
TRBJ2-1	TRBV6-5	CASSYGTGAYNEQFF
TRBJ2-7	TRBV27	CASRPTRLASSYEQYF
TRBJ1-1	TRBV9	CASSALGTGYTEAFF
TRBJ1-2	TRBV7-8	CASSLMTGTGDYGYTF
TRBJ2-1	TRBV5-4	CASSAGTSGKGEQFF
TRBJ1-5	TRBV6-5	CASSEQVQPQHF
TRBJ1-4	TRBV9	CASSYGPNEKLFF
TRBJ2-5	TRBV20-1	CSASEGFGQYF
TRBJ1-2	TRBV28	CASSLDRYYTF
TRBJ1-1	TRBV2	CASSDGREKNTEAFF
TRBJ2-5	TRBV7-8	CASSQGGGLGQETQYF
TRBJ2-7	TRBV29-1	CSVTRGQASYEQYF
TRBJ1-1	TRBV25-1	CASSESQGGTEAFF
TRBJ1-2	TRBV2	CASRDDKNYGYTF
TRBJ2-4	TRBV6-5	CASSTYIGANIQYF
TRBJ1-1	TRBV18	CASSGREGTEAFF
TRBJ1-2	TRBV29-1	CSVAQGGSYGYTF
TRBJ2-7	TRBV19	CASSDGTGSSYEQYF
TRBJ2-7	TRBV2	CASAGDYEQYF
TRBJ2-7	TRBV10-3	CAISGVGTSGGSSYEQYF
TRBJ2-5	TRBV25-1	CASSPLGAGDETQYF
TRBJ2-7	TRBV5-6	CASALADAYEQYF
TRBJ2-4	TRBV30	CAWSPRVGLNIQYF
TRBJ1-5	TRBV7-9	CASSPRGSNQPQHF
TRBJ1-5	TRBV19	CASTPLRGETGGQPQHF
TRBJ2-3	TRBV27	CASSFLPTSTDTQYF
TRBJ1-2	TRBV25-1	CASSANAGNRSNYGYTF
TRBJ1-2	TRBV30	CAWGTRGSGYGYTF
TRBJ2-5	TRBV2	CASSELGQGAETQYF
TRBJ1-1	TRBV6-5	CASSYAGEGEEAFF
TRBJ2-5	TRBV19	CASSIVGRETQYF
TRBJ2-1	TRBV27	CASKLGLAGGEQFF
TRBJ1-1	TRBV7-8	CASSLGRRGRGEAFF
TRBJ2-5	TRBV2	CASTRVTSQETQYF
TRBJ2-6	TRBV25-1	CASSEWESSGANVLTF
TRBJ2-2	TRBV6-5	CASSPQGAGTGELFF